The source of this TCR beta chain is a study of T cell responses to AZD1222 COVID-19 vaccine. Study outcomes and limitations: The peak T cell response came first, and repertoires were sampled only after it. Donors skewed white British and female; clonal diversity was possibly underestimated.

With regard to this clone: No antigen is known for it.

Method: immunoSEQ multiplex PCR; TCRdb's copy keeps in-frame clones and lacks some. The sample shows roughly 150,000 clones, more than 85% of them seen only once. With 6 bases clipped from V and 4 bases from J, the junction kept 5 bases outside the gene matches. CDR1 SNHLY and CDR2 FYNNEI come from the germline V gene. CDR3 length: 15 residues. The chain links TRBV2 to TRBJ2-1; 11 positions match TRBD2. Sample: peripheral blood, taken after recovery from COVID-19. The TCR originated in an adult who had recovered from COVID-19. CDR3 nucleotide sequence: TGTGCCAGCAGCGTTACTAGCGGGAGATACAATGAGCAGTTCTTC. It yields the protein CASSVTSGRYNEQFF.